The source of this T cell receptor (beta chain) is a study of tumor and adjacent non-tumor tissue in lung cancer. Study details: There were some 12 adenocarcinoma, a couple of squamous cell carcinoma and 1 small cell lung cancer cases.

Germline V gives CDR1 MGHRA, CDR2 YSYEKL. The CDR3 length is 13 residues. A word on this clonotype: Its antigen is still unknown. An end of the junction differs from the germline gene, which may be a read error.

General study points: Compared with tumor, normal lung showed significantly lower TCR diversity. Top 100 clones took a larger repertoire share in normal lung.

TCRbeta libraries were built with three rounds of nested PCR, modified from ARM-PCR. From the multiplex PCR reads, TCRdb called clonotypes with MiXCR, one entry per CDR3 protein. The profile shows about 93,000 distinct CDR3 sequences, about 72% of them singletons. This sample's RNA came from whole unsorted tissue. What was sequenced was lung tumor tissue. The V gene is TRBV4-1, the J gene TRBJ2-1, with D perhaps assigned TRBD1 or TRBD2 (5 bases each). This sequence originates from a man in his sixties with non-small cell lung cancer. This CDR3 reads CASSQGGCNQQFF. The CDR3 DNA reads TGCGCCAGCAGCCAAGGGGGGTGCAATCAGCAGTTTTTC.